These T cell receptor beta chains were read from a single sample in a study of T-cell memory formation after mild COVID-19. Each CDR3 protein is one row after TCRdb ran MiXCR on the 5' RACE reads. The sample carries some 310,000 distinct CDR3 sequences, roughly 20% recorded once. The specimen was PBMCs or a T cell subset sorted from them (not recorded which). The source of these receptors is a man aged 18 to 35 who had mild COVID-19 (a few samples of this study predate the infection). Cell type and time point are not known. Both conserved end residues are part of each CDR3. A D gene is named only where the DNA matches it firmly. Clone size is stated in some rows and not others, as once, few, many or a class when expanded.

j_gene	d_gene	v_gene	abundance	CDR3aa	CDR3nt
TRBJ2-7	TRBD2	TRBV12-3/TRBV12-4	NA	CASSFTSGRYEQYF	TGTGCCAGCAGTTTCACTAGCGGGCGGTACGAGCAGTACTTC
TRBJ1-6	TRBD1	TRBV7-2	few	CASSTAGGYNSPLHF	TGTGCCAGCAGCACCGCAGGGGGCTATAATTCACCCCTCCACTTT
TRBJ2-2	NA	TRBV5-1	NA	CASHTGNTGELFF	TGCGCCAGCCATACGGGCAACACCGGGGAGCTGTTTTTT
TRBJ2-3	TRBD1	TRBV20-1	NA	CSASRDSRTDTQYF	TGCAGTGCTAGCAGGGACAGTCGCACAGATACGCAGTATTTT
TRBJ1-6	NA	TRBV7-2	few	CASSFGEVFHF	TGTGCCAGCAGCTTCGGGGAGGTATTCCACTTT
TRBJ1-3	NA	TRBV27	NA	CASSSRSGNTIYF	TGTGCCAGCAGTAGCAGGAGTGGAAACACCATATATTTT
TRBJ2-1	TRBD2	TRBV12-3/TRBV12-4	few	CASSPLAGGNEQFF	TGTGCCAGCAGTCCTCTAGCGGGGGGGAATGAGCAGTTCTTC
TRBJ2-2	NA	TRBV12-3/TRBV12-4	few	CASSFPVMNTGELFF	TGTGCCAGCAGTTTTCCAGTGATGAACACCGGGGAGCTGTTTTTT
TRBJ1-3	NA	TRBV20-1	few	CSASFGGSGNTIYF	TGCAGTGCTAGTTTCGGAGGCTCTGGAAACACCATATATTTT
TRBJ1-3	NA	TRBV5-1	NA	CASSLDFVLSGNTIYF	TGCGCCAGCAGCTTGGACTTCGTACTCTCTGGAAACACCATATATTTT
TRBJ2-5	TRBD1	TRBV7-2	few	CASSFGQGGVGTQYF	TGTGCCAGCAGCTTCGGACAGGGGGGGGTAGGGACCCAGTACTTC
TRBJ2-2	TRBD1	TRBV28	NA	CASSLDTGDRELFF	TGTGCCAGCAGTTTAGATACAGGGGACCGGGAGCTGTTTTTT
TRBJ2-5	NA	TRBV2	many	CASSEETQYF	TGTGCCAGCAGTGAAGAGACCCAGTACTTC
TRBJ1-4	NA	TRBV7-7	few	CASSLSVGVGEKLFF	TGTGCCAGCAGCTTAAGTGTTGGGGTCGGTGAAAAACTGTTTTTT
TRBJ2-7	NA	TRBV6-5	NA	CASSYLLGDSSEQYF	TGTGCCAGCAGTTACTTACTGGGGGATTCGTCCGAGCAGTACTTC
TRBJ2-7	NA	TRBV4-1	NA	CASSQDRLRTAYEQYF	TGCGCCAGCAGCCAAGATAGGCTGCGGACAGCCTACGAGCAGTACTTC
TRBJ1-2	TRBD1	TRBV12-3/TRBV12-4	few	CASSAQGAIYGYTF	TGTGCCAGCTCGGCCCAGGGGGCCATCTATGGCTACACCTTC
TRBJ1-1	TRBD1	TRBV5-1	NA	CASSFYRGVNTEAFF	TGCGCCAGCAGCTTCTACAGGGGAGTGAACACTGAAGCTTTCTTT
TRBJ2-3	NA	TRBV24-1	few	CATSDSGGDTQYF	TGTGCCACCAGTGATTCGGGTGGAGATACGCAGTATTTT
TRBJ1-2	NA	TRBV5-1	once	CASSLEGNNYGYTF	TGCGCCAGCAGCTTGGAGGGAAACAACTATGGCTACACCTTC
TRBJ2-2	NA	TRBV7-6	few	CASSLGGQLTGELFF	TGTGCCAGCAGCTTAGGAGGACAGCTCACCGGGGAGCTGTTTTTT
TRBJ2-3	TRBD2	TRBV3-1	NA	CASSQEPAGGLNTQYF	TGTGCCAGCAGCCAAGAGCCAGCGGGGGGGCTGAATACGCAGTATTTT
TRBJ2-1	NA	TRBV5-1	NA	CASSLGPLSEQFF	TGCGCCAGCTCGCTCGGCCCGTTAAGTGAGCAGTTCTTC
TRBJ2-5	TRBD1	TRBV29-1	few	CSVGQGRRETQYF	TGCAGCGTCGGACAGGGCAGGCGAGAGACCCAGTACTTC
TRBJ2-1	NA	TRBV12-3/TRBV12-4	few	CASSPPPSYNEQFF	TGTGCCAGCAGTCCCCCACCCTCCTACAATGAGCAGTTCTTC
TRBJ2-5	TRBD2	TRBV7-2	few	CASSQGLAGQETQYF	TGTGCCAGCAGCCAGGGACTAGCGGGACAAGAGACCCAGTACTTC
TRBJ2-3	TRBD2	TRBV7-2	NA	CASSLSAGGDTQYF	TGTGCCAGCAGCCTATCAGCGGGGGGAGATACGCAGTATTTT
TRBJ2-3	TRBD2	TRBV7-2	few	CASSYSGVRAADTQYF	TGTGCCAGCAGCTATAGCGGGGTTAGAGCGGCAGATACGCAGTATTTT
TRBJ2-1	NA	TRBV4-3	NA	CASSQGPRGGGQFF	TGCGCCAGCAGCCAAGGACCCAGGGGTGGTGGGCAGTTCTTC
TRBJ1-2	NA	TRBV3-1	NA	CASSQEGVAGTAGGYTF	TGTGCCAGCAGCCAAGAAGGGGTAGCAGGAACTGCGGGTGGCTACACCTTC
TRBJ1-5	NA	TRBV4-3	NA	CASSQAVGRNNQPQHF	TGCGCCAGCAGCCAAGCCGTAGGACGTAACAATCAGCCCCAGCATTTT
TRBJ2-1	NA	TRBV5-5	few	CASSFPVGNEQFF	TGTGCCAGCAGCTTTCCGGTAGGGAATGAGCAGTTCTTC
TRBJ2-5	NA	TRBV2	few	CASSGSPSETQYF	TGTGCCAGCAGTGGCAGCCCCTCGGAGACCCAGTACTTC
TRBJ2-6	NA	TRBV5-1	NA	CASSWTPDGANVLTF	TGCGCCAGCAGCTGGACTCCGGACGGGGCCAACGTCCTGACTTTC
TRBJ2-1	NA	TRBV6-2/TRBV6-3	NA	CASSSGTLINEQFF	TGTGCCAGCAGTTCCGGAACGTTAATCAATGAGCAGTTCTTC
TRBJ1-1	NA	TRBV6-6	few	CASRSHGGTNTEAFF	TGTGCCAGCAGAAGCCACGGGGGCACGAACACTGAAGCTTTCTTT
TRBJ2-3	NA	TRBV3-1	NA	CASTFGRVTDTQYF	TGTGCCAGCACCTTCGGGCGGGTCACAGATACGCAGTATTTT
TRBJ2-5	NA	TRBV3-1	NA	CASSQEYGTPGETQYF	TGTGCCAGCAGCCAAGAATACGGGACCCCAGGAGAGACCCAGTACTTC
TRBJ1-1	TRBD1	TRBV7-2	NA	CASSTTGVGTFF	TGTGCCAGCAGCACAACAGGGGTCGGGACTTTCTTT
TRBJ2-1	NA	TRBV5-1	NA	CASSSGLFASSYNEQFF	TGCGCCAGCAGCTCGGGACTTTTCGCAAGCTCCTACAATGAGCAGTTCTTC
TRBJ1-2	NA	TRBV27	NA	CASSLSPFNGYTF	TGTGCCAGCAGTTTATCCCCTTTCAATGGCTACACCTTC
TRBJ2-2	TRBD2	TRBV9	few	CASSVVAGGSTGELFF	TGTGCCAGCAGCGTCGTAGCGGGGGGGAGCACCGGGGAGCTGTTTTTT
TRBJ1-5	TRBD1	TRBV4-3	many	CASSLSWGPDRGNQPQHF	TGCGCCAGCAGCCTGAGTTGGGGCCCGGACAGGGGCAATCAGCCCCAGCATTTT
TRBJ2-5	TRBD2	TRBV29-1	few	CSVDNVLAGARQETQYF	TGCAGCGTTGATAATGTACTAGCGGGGGCCCGGCAAGAGACCCAGTACTTC
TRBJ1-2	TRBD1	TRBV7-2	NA	CASSSRQGTQAGYTF	TGTGCCAGCAGCTCAAGACAGGGAACTCAAGCTGGCTACACCTTC
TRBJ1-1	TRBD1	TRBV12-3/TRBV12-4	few	CASSAQGLNTEAFF	TGTGCCAGCAGCGCACAGGGGTTGAACACTGAAGCTTTCTTT
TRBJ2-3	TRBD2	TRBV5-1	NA	CASSLALAGSDAQYF	TGCGCCAGCAGCTTGGCCCTAGCGGGGTCCGATGCGCAGTATTTT
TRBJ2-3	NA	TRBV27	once	CASTTRVNPTDTQYF	TGTGCCAGCACCACCCGGGTGAATCCAACAGATACGCAGTATTTT
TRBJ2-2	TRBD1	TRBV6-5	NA	CASSRQDREMRELFF	TGTGCCAGCAGCCGCCAGGACAGGGAAATGCGGGAGCTGTTTTTT
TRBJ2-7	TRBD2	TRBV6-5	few	CASSYSMLGGETYEQYF	TGTGCCAGCAGTTACTCGATGTTGGGGGGGGAGACCTACGAGCAGTACTTC